This note documents a single T cell receptor beta chain sequence. Its antigen is not yet known. One base away there is no much larger clone; base qualities are not given. The data were taken from a study of T cell responses to AZD1222 COVID-19 vaccine (dated by TCRdb to the early 2020s). With respect to the entire study: AZD1222 recipients given second doses at about 4 weeks or at about 12 weeks were pooled, since spike-specific TCR depth and breadth were not found to differ between the two schedules. Trial participants were enrolled by age into subgroups of 18-55, 56-69 and 70-plus years, and around 150, 29 and 61 TCR-sequenced participants, respectively, were included in these subgroups. TCR sequencing was performed for about 240 trial participants, of whom roughly 200 were given two doses of AZD1222 and some 25 were given two doses of MenACWY control vaccine.

Paper-wide results and their limitations: The vaccine-associated CD4 TCRs covered the entire spike protein, and the dominant responses fell in regions 160-218 and 743-854. Nearly half of unique spike-specific TCRs reportedly recognized epitopes outside regions mutated in the B.1.351 and B.1.1.7 variants. Participants were mostly white British and included more females than males, and it was suggested by the authors that clonal diversity may have been underestimated. Conclusions about previously exposed vaccinees are limited, since just a handful of AZD1222 recipients were seropositive for SARS-CoV-2 at baseline. After two AZD1222 doses, spike-specific TCR breadth and depth were significantly higher than at day 0 and than in MenACWY recipients. No day 14 peak-response samples were available, so repertoires were characterized only after the peak T cell response. In the small 56-69-year group, the increase in depth fell short of significance, most likely because of low power.

The time point label, read with the paper, signifies: baseline before first vaccination. Samples from vaccinated people were obtained from the UK trials COV001 and COV002, which included a single-blind randomized controlled phase 2/3 trial of AZD1222 (ChAdOx1 nCoV-19) in healthy adults. For TCRbeta chain sequencing, PBMC samples from trial participants were taken at day 0 and at day 28 after the second dose. From the cysteine up to the phenylalanine, the CDR3 has a length of 16 residues. The entry retains the CDR3 DNA only, 48 bases that are in frame from base 1. Based on the germline V gene, the CDR1 and CDR2 sequences are SGHTA and FQGTGA. V trim: 2 bases; J trim: 1 base; unmatched bases: 2. The CDR3 regions of human TCRbeta chains were analyzed by immunosequencing. Turning to the authors' computational methods: Repertoire TCRs were matched against a reference library of SARS-CoV-2-specific TCRs generated with the MIRA antigen-specificity platform. Breadth was defined as the fraction of unique TCRs that were SARS-CoV-2-associated, and depth was defined as the fraction of total T cells that were SARS-CoV-2-associated. Using the MIRA data, each spike-specific TCR was mapped to the spike region that the TCR reacts to and placed in a CD4 or CD8 class. Log10-transformed breadth and depth values were compared by one-way ANOVA with Sidak's multiple comparisons tests. TCRdb obtained this table from immuneACCESS and retained in-frame rearrangements with V and J assigned. These tables miss some clones; where compared with another copy, unresolved V genes account for less than half of the shortfall, and the remainder is unexplained. The V and J calls and clone size come from that table; D and trimming were worked out from the DNA. The table for this sample lists 90,000 to 130,000 clones; nearly 90% of them were counted only once. The leading ten clones occupy around 3.2% of the sample.

Sequencing was performed on peripheral blood, taken on day 0 of AZD1222 vaccination. The receptor chain draws on TRBV7-3 and TRBJ2-1; TRBD2 aligns with 10 central bases. The TCR comes from an adult in good health. The CDR3 here reads CASSLASGGSYNEQFF. The base sequence is TGTGCCAGCAGCTTAGCTAGCGGGGGATCCTACAATGAGCAGTTCTTC. Full variable domain (CDR3 extended with the reference TRBV7-3 and TRBJ2-1 proteins): GAGVSQTPSNKVTEKGKYVELRCDPISGHTALYWYRQSLGQGPEFLIYFQGTGAADDSGLPNDRFFAVRPEGSVSTLKIQRTERGDSAVYLCASSLASGGSYNEQFFGPGTRLTVL.